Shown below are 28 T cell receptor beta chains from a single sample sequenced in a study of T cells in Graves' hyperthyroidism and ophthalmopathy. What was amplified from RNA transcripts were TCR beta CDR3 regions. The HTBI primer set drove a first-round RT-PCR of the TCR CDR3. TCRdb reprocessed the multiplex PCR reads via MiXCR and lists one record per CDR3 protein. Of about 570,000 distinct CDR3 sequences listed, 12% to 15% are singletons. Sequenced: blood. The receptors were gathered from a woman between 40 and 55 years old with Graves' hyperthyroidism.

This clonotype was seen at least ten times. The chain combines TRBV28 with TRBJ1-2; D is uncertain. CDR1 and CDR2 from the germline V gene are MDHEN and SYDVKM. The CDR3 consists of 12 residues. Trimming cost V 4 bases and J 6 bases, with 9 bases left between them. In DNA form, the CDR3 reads TGTGCCAGCAGTTCCTACATGAATGGCTACACCTTC. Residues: CASSSYMNGYTF.

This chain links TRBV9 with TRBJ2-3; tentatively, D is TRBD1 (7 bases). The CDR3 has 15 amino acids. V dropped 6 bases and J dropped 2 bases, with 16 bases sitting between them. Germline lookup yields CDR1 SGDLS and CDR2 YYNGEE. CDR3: CASTAGTAFTDTQYF. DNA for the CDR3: TGTGCCAGCACCGCGGGGACAGCCTTCACAGATACGCAGTATTTT.

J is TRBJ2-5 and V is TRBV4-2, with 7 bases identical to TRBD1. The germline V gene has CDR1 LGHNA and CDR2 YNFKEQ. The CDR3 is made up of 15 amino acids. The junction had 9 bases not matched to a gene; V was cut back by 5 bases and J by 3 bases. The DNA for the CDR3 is TGTGCCAGCAGCTTCAGACAGGGACACAAAGAGACCCAGTACTTC. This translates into CASSFRQGHKETQYF.

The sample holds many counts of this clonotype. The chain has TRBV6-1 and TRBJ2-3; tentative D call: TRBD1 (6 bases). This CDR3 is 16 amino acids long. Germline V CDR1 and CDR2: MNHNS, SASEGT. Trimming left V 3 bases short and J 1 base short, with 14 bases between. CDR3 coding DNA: TGTGCCAGCAGTGACAATCAGGGGTCCGGCACAGATACGCAGTATTTT. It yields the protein CASSDNQGSGTDTQYF.

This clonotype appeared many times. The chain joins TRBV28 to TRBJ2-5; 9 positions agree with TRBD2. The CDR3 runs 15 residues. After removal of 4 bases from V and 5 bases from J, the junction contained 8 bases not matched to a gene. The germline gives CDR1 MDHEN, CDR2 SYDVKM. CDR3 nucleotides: TGTGCCAGCAGTTCCCCTGCGGGAGGGGGGGAGACCCAGTACTTC. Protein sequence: CASSSPAGGGETQYF.

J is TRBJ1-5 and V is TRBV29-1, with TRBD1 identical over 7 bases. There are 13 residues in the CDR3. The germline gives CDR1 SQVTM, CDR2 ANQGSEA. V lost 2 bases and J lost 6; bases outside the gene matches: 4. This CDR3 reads CSVEQGGSQPQHF. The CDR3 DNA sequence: TGCAGCGTTGAACAGGGGGGAAGTCAGCCCCAGCATTTT. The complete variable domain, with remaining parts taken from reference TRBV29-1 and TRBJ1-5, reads SAVISQKPSRDICQRGTSLTIQCQVDSQVTMMFWYRQQPGQSLTLIATANQGSEATYESGFVIDKFPISRPNLTFSTLTVSNMSPEDSSIYLCSVEQGGSQPQHFGDGTRLSIL.

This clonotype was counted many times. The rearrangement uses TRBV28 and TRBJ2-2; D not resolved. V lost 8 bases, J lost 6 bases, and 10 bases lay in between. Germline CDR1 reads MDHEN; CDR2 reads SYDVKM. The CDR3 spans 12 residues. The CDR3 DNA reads TGTGCCAGCGAGATAGGCCCCGGGGAGCTGTTTTTT. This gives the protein CASEIGPGELFF.

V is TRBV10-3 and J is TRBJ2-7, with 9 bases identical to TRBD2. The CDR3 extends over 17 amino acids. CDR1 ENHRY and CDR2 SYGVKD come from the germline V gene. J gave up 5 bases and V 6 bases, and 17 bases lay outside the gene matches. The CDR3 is CAIRNPGLAQRRDEQYF. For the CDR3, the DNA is TGTGCCATCAGGAACCCGGGACTAGCCCAGAGGCGTGACGAGCAGTACTTC.

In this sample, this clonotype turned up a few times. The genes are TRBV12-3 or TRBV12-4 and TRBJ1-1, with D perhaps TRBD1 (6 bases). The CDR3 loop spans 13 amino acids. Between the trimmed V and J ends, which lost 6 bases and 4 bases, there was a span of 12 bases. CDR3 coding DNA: TGTGCCAGCAGCACACAGGGACCCACTGAAGCTTTCTTT. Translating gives CASSTQGPTEAFF.

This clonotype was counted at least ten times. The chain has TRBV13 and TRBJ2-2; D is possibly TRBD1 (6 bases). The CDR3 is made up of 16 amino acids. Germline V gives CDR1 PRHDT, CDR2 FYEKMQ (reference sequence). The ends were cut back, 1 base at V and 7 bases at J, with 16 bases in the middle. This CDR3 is CASSLAPAGADGELFF. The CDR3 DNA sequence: TGTGCCAGCAGCTTAGCCCCGGCAGGGGCGGACGGGGAGCTGTTTTTT. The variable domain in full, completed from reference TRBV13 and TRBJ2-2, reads AAGVIQSPRHLIKEKRETATLKCYPIPRHDTVYWYQQGPGQDPQFLISFYEKMQSDKGSIPDRFSAQQFSDYHSELNMSSLELGDSALYFCASSLAPAGADGELFFGEGSRLTVL.

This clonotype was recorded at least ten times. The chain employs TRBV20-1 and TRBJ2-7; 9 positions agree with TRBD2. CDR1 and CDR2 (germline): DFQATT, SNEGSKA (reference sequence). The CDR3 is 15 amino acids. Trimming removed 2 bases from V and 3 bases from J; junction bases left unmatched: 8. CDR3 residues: CSARPRLAGLYEQYF. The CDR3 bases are TGCAGTGCTAGACCCAGGCTAGCGGGGCTCTACGAGCAGTACTTC.

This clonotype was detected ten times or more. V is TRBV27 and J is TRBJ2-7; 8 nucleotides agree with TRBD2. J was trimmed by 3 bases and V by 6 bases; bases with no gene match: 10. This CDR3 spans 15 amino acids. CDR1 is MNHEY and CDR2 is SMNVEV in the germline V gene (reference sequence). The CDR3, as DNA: TGTGCCAGCAGAGATCCGGGACTAGGGGTCTACGAGCAGTACTTC. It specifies CASRDPGLGVYEQYF.

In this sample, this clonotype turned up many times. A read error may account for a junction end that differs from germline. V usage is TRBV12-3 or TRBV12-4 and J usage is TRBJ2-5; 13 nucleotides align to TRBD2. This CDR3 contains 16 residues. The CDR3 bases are TGTGCCAGCAACAGACTAGCGGGAGGATCAAGAGAGCCCCAGTACTTC. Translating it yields CASNRLAGGSREPQYF.

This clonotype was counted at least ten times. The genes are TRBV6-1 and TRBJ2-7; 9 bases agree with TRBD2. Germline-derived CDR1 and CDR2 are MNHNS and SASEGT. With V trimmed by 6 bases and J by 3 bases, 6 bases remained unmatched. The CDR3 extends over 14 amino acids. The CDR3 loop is CASSVRTSDYEQYF. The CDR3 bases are TGTGCCAGCAGCGTTAGGACTAGCGACTACGAGCAGTACTTC.

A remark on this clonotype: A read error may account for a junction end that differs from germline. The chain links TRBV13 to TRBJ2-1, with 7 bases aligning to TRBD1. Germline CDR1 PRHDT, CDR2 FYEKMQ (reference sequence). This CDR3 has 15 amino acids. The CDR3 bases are TGTGCCAGCAGCTTCTCTGGGACAGTCTACAATGAGCAGGTCTTC. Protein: CASSFSGTVYNEQVF.

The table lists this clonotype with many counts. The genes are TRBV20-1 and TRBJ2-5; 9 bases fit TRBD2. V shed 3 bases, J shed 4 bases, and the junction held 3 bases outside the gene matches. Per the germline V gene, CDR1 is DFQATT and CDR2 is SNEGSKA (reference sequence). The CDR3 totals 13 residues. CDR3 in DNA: TGCAGTGCTAGGGCTAGCGGGACAGAGACCCAGTACTTC. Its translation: CSARASGTETQYF.

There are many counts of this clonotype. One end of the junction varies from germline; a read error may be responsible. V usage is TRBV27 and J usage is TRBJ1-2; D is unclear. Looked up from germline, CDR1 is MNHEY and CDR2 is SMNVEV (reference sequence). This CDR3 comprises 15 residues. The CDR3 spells CASSISAINNYGYTF. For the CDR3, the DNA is TGTGCCAGCAGTATATCAGCTATAAATAACTATGGCTACACCTTC.

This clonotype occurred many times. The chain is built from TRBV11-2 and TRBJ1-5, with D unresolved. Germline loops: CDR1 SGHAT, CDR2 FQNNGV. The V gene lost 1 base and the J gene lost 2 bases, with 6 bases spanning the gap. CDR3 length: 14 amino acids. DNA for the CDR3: TGTGCCAGCAGCTTAGCGGGCCGCAATCAGCCCCAGCATTTT. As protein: CASSLAGRNQPQHF.

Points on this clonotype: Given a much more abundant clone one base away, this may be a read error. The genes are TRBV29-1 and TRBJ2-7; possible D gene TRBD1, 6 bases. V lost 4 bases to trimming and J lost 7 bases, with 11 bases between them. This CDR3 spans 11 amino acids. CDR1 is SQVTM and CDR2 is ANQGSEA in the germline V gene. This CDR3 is CSVGAGVEQYF. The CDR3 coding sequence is TGCAGCGTTGGGGCAGGGGTGGAGCAGTACTTC.

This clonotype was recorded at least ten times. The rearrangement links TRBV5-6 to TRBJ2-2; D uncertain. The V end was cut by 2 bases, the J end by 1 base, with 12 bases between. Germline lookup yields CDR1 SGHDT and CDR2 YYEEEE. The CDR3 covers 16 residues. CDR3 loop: CASSFGGWENTGELFF. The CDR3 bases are TGTGCCAGCAGCTTTGGTGGATGGGAGAACACCGGGGAGCTGTTTTTT. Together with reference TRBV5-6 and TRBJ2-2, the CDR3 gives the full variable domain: DAGVTQSPTHLIKTRGQQVTLRCSPKSGHDTVSWYQQALGQGPQFIFQYYEEEERQRGNFPDRFSGHQFPNYSSELNVNALLLGDSALYLCASSFGGWENTGELFFGEGSRLTVL.

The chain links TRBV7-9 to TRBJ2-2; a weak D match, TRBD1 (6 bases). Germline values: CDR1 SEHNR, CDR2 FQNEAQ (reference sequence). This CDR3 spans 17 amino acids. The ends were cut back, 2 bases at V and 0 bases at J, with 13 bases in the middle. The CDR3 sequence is CASSLTRDTANTGELFF. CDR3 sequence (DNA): TGTGCCAGCAGCTTAACCCGGGACACCGCGAACACCGGGGAGCTGTTTTTT.

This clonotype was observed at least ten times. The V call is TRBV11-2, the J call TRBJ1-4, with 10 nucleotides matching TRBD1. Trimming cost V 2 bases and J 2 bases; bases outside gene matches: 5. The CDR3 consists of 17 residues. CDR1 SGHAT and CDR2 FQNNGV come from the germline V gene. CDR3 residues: CASSLTPGQGTNEKLFF. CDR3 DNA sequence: TGTGCCAGCAGCTTAACTCCGGGACAGGGGACTAATGAAAAACTGTTTTTT.

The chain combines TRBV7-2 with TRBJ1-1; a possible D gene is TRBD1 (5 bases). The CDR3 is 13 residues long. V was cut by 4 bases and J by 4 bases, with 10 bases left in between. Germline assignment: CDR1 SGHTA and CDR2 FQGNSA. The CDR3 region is CASSWQGSTEAFF. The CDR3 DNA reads TGTGCCAGCAGCTGGCAGGGTTCCACTGAAGCTTTCTTT.

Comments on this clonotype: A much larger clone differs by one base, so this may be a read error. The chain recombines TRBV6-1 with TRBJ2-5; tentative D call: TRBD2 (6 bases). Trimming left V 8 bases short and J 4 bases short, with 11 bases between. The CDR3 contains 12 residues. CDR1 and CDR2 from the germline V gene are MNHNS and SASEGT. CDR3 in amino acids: CASGRGTETQYF. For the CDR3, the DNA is TGTGCCAGCGGACGGGGGACAGAGACCCAGTACTTC.

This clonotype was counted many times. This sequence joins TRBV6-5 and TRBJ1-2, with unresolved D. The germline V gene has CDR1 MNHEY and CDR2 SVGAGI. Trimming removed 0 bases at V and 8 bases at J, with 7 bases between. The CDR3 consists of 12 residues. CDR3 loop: CASSYSNGGYTF. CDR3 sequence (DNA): TGTGCCAGCAGTTACTCGAATGGAGGCTACACCTTC.

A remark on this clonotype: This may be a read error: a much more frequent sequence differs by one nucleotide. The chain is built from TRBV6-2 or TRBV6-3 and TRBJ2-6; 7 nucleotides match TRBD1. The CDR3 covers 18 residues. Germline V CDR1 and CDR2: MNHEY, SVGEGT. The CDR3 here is CASSYSGQTFSRANVLTF. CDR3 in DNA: TGTGCCAGCAGTTACTCGGGACAGACTTTCTCTAGGGCCAACGTCCTGACTTTC.

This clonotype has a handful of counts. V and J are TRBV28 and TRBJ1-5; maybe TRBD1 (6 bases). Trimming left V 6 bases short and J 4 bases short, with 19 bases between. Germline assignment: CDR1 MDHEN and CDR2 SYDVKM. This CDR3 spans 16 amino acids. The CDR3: CASSQGHGTRNQPQHF. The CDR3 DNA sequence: TGTGCCAGCAGCCAAGGTCATGGGACACGAAATCAGCCCCAGCATTTT.

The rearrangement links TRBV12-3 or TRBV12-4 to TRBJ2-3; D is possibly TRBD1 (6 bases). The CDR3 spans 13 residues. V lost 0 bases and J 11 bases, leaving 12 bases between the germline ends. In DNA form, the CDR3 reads TGTGCCAGCAGTTTAGCCGCCGAGACAGGGCAGTATTTT. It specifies CASSLAAETGQYF.